This T cell receptor (beta chain) was obtained from a study of blood T cell repertoires in COVID-19. Study context: The cDNA or gDNA used as material had been derived from T cells, B-cell-depleted T cells, or PBMCs.

There are 12 residues in the CDR3. The germline V gene has CDR1 LGHNT and CDR2 FRNRAP. J gave up 8 bases and V 5 bases, and 3 bases lay outside the gene matches. Some clones are missing from TCRdb's copy, which holds only in-frame ones; the method was immunoSEQ multiplex PCR. This table has about 34,000 clones, around 92% appearing once. The TCR originated in a woman over 75 with acute or convalescent COVID-19. Source material: peripheral blood. The chain links TRBV12-5 to TRBJ1-1, with 9 nucleotides matching TRBD1. The CDR3 protein is CASGPDRGEAFF. The CDR3 DNA is TGTGCTAGTGGTCCCGACAGGGGGGAAGCTTTCTTT.